This is a list of T cell receptor beta chains from one sample in a study of T cells in localized non-small cell lung cancer. This table comes from immunoSEQ multiplex PCR, and its TCRdb copy is limited to in-frame clones, with some not included. Here the sample spans tens of thousands of clones, roughly nine tenths being singletons. This specimen was PBMCs, taken before any cancer treatment. Every receptor here comes from a man aged 40 to 70 with stage II squamous cell lung carcinoma. CDR3s include the opening cysteine and the closing phenylalanine or tryptophan. The D gene is left open where the match is weak. Clone sizes are given selectively: once, few, many, or a class where the clone is expanded.

>TRBV9|TRBJ1-6|17|.|.
TGTGCCAGCAGCGTAGCTACGGGGGTGGCTCTTCCGGCACCCCTCCACTTT
CASSVATGVALPAPLHF
>TRBV7-2|TRBJ2-1|15|TRBD1|.
TGTGCCAGCAGCTTAAAGGCAGGGGGCGTCAATGAGCAGTTCTTC
CASSLKAGGVNEQFF
>TRBV7-2|TRBJ1-1|15|.|.
TGTGCCAGCAGCCTGCGAGGCCCCTCGAACACTGAAGCTTTCTTT
CASSLRGPSNTEAFF
>TRBV30|TRBJ1-2|13|.|.
TGTGCCTGGAGGTGGCAGCTTGACTATGGCTACACCTTC
CAWRWQLDYGYTF
>TRBV2|TRBJ1-1|14|TRBD1|.
TGTGCTACAGGGGGCGTGGGGCTAAACACTGAAGCTTTCTTT
CATGGVGLNTEAFF
>TRBV18|TRBJ1-5|13|.|.
TGTGCCAGCTCACTTGCGGAAAACCAGCCCCAGCATTTT
CASSLAENQPQHF
>TRBV27|TRBJ1-4|15|TRBD1|.
TGTGCCAGCAGTGCCTTACAGGGGGCTAATGAAAAACTGTTTTTT
CASSALQGANEKLFF
>TRBV9|TRBJ2-5|14|TRBD2|.
TGTGCCAGCAGCGTGGGACTAGCGCAAGAGACCCAGTACTTC
CASSVGLAQETQYF
>TRBV7-9|TRBJ2-1|11|.|.
TGTGCCAGCAGCTCGGTCGAGGAGCAGTTCTTC
CASSSVEEQFF
>TRBV18|TRBJ2-5|13|TRBD1|.
TGTGCCAGCCGGGACAGGGTACAAGAGACCCAGTACTTC
CASRDRVQETQYF
>TRBV11-1|TRBJ2-2|15|TRBD2|.
TGTGCCAGCAGCCCCCGACTAGCGGGAGTCGGGGAGCTGTTTTTT
CASSPRLAGVGELFF
>TRBV5-4|TRBJ2-2|15|.|.
TGTGCCAGCAGCCCACCTAACTCGAACACCGGGGAGCTGTTTTTT
CASSPPNSNTGELFF
>TRBV7-6|TRBJ1-1|14|.|.
TGTGCCACTGAGCCGGGACCCCGGAACACTGAAGCTTTCTTT
CATEPGPRNTEAFF
>TRBV6-6|TRBJ1-2|13|.|.
TGTGCCAGCTCCGAGTGGTCGGGCTATGGCTACACCTTC
CASSEWSGYGYTF
>TRBV7-3|TRBJ2-5|16|.|.
TGTGCCAGCAGCCCTAACCAAAGAGGCAACCAAGAGACCCAGTACTTC
CASSPNQRGNQETQYF
>TRBV10-3|TRBJ2-7|14|TRBD1|.
TGTGCCATCAGTGGAGGGACAGGGACCAACGAGCAGTACTTC
CAISGGTGTNEQYF
>TRBV2|TRBJ2-2|13|.|.
TGTGCCTTCGGAGGCAGGAACACCGGGGAGCTGTTTTTT
CAFGGRNTGELFF
>TRBV25-1|TRBJ1-2|14|TRBD1|.
TGTGCCAGCAGCCGGACAGGGAGTGGTGGTGGCTACACCTTC
CASSRTGSGGGYTF
>TRBV5-1|TRBJ2-1|15|.|.
TGCGCCAGCAGCGCCTTCGAGTCCTCCTACAATGAGCAGTTCTTC
CASSAFESSYNEQFF
>TRBV10-2|TRBJ2-7|13|.|.
TGCGCCAGCAGTGTCTCCGTAACCTACGAGCAGTACTTC
CASSVSVTYEQYF
>TRBV7-6|TRBJ1-1|14|TRBD1|.
TGTGCCAGCAGCTCCACAGGGGCGAGGACTGAAGCTTTCTTT
CASSSTGARTEAFF
>TRBV29-1|TRBJ1-1|13|.|few
TGCAGCGTTGGAGGACAAACACACACTGAAGCTTTCTTT
CSVGGQTHTEAFF
>TRBV6-1|TRBJ2-1|15|TRBD1|.
TGTGCCAGCAGTGAATTTGGACAGGGTATACATGAGCAGTTCTTC
CASSEFGQGIHEQFF
>TRBV11-2|TRBJ1-1|14|.|.
TGTGCCAGCAGCTCGAAGCAAGCAGCTCCTGAAGCTTTCTTT
CASSSKQAAPEAFF
>TRBV7-6|TRBJ2-7|15|.|few
TGTGCCAGCAGTAAGGCGGGGTGGTCTGAGCACGAGCAGTACTTC
CASSKAGWSEHEQYF
>TRBV10-3|TRBJ1-2|13|.|once
TGTGCCATCAAGGGCAGGGTGGACTATGGCTACACCTTC
CAIKGRVDYGYTF
>TRBV19|TRBJ1-5|13|.|.
TGTGCCAGTAGAAGCAGGGACAATCAGCCCCAGCATTTT
CASRSRDNQPQHF
>TRBV6-1|TRBJ1-1|15|.|.
TGTGCCAGCAGTGCCCCTTGGCCCCTGAACACTGAAGCTTTCTTT
CASSAPWPLNTEAFF
>TRBV18|TRBJ2-5|14|TRBD1|.
TGTGCCAGCTCGACTAACAGGGGTGGAGAGACCCAGTACTTC
CASSTNRGGETQYF
>TRBV7-9|TRBJ2-3|16|.|.
TGTGCCAGCAGCCCCGAAGCGGAGTCCCCCACAGATACGCAGTATTTT
CASSPEAESPTDTQYF
>TRBV5-6|TRBJ2-7|17|TRBD1|once
TGTGCCAGCAGGCTTGTTTCCCTCCGGGACAGCAACTACGAGCAGTACTTC
CASRLVSLRDSNYEQYF
>TRBV7-9|TRBJ1-1|15|.|.
TGTGCCAGCAGCTTAATCCAGGGATCCTACACTGAAGCTTTCTTT
CASSLIQGSYTEAFF
>TRBV4-1|TRBJ2-1|15|.|.
TGCGCCAGCAGCCAAGAGGGGTTTGTTTACAATGAGCAGTTCTTC
CASSQEGFVYNEQFF
>TRBV25-1|TRBJ2-3|15|.|.
TGTGCCAGCAGTGAATACCCCAGGGGTACAGATACGCAGTATTTT
CASSEYPRGTDTQYF
>TRBV27|TRBJ2-7|12|.|.
TGTGCCAGCAGCGTTTTAGACGGAGAGCAGTACTTC
CASSVLDGEQYF
>TRBV29-1|TRBJ2-7|13|.|.
TGCAGCGTTGATACAGCAGATGCCTACGAGCAGTACTTC
CSVDTADAYEQYF
>TRBV4-3|TRBJ1-3|16|.|.
TGCGCCAGCAGCCAAGATCAAGGGTTAGCTGGAAACACCATATATTTT
CASSQDQGLAGNTIYF
>TRBV29-1|TRBJ2-3|12|.|.
TGCAGCGTTTGGGGGCCCACAGATACGCAGTATTTT
CSVWGPTDTQYF
>TRBV7-9|TRBJ1-2|14|TRBD1|few
TGTGCCAGCAGCTTAAACAGGGGCGGAGATGGCTACACCTTC
CASSLNRGGDGYTF
>TRBV19|TRBJ2-7|15|TRBD2|.
TGTGCCAGTAGTCCATTGCGGGCGGGAGTGATCGAGCAGTACTTC
CASSPLRAGVIEQYF
>TRBV10-3|TRBJ2-1|16|TRBD1|.
TGTGCCATCGGAAGGCGGGGGACAGGGTACGCGGGTGAGCAGTTCTTC
CAIGRRGTGYAGEQFF
>TRBV30|TRBJ1-5|19|.|.
TGTGCCTGGAGTGAGGGATCCTATGGGGACCTGTATAGCAATCAGCCCCAGCATTTT
CAWSEGSYGDLYSNQPQHF
>TRBV2|TRBJ2-5|13|.|.
TGTGCCAACGGGGATGCCCACCAAGAGACCCAGTACTTC
CANGDAHQETQYF
>TRBV2|TRBJ1-2|13|.|.
TGTGCCAGCAGTGACCCGGACGGATATGGCTACACCTTC
CASSDPDGYGYTF
>TRBV5-1|TRBJ2-3|16|.|.
TGCGCCAGCAGCCGATCCGGGGAACCTAGCACAGATACGCAGTATTTT
CASSRSGEPSTDTQYF
>TRBV2|TRBJ1-1|15|.|.
TGTGCCAGCAGCGCTAACGACCCTATGAACACTGAAGCTTTCTTT
CASSANDPMNTEAFF
>TRBV7-9|TRBJ1-5|15|.|.
TGTGCCAGCAGCTCCGGGGGATATAGCAATCAGCCCCAGCATTTT
CASSSGGYSNQPQHF
>TRBV28|TRBJ2-1|14|TRBD2|.
TGTGCCAGCAGAGTGACTAGCGGGGGCCGTGAGCAGTTCTTC
CASRVTSGGREQFF
>TRBV9|TRBJ2-1|14|.|.
TGTGCCAGCAGCGTAGGGAGGGGGATCGATGAGCAGTTCTTC
CASSVGRGIDEQFF
>TRBV19|TRBJ1-1|16|TRBD1|once
TGTGCCAGTAGTAAGACCCGGGACAGGGGGTTGTCTGAAGCTTTCTTT
CASSKTRDRGLSEAFF
>TRBV13|TRBJ2-2|17|TRBD2|.
TGTGCCAGCAGCTTAAAGCCCCGCGGGGGTAACACCGGGGAGCTGTTTTTT
CASSLKPRGGNTGELFF
>TRBV7-8|TRBJ1-2|15|.|.
TGTGCCAGCAGCTTAAACAGGAGCCCCTCGGGTGGCTACACCTTC
CASSLNRSPSGGYTF
>TRBV19|TRBJ2-5|17|TRBD2|.
TGTGCCCTAACCAGGCTAGCGGGCACTCTTCTCCAAGAGACCCAGTACTTC
CALTRLAGTLLQETQYF
>TRBV11-2|TRBJ2-4|19|.|.
TGTGCCAGCAGCTTATATTACCCGCGTAAGGTTGAGGCCAAAAACATTCAGTACTTC
CASSLYYPRKVEAKNIQYF